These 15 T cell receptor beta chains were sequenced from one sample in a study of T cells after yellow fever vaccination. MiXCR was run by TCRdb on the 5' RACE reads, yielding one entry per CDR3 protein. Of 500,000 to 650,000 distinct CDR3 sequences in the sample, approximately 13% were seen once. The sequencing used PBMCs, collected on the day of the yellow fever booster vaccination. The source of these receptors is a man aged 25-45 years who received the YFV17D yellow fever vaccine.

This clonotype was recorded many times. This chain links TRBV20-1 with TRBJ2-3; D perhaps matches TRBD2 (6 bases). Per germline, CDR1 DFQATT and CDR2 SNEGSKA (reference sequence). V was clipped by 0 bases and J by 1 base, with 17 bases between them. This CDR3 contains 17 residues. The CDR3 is CSARDPLLRRGTDTQYF. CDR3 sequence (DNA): TGCAGTGCTAGAGACCCCCTCCTCAGGAGGGGCACAGATACGCAGTATTTT.

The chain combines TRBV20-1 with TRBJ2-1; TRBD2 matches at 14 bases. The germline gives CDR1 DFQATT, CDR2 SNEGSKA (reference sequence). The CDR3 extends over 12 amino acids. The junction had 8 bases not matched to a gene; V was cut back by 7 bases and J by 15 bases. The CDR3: CSVPGLAGEGFF. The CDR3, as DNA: TGCAGTGTCCCGGGACTAGCGGGGGAAGGGTTCTTC.

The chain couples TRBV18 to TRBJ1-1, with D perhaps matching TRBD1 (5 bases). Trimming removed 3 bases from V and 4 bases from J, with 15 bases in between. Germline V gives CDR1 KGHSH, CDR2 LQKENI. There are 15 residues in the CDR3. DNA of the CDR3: TGTGCCAGCTCACCTTCCCCCAGGGATGGCACTGAAGCTTTCTTT. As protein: CASSPSPRDGTEAFF. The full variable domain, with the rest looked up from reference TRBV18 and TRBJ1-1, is NAGVMQNPRHLVRRRGQEARLRCSPMKGHSHVYWYRQLPEEGLKFMVYLQKENIIDESGMPKERFSAEFPKEGPSILRIQQVVRGDSAAYFCASSPSPRDGTEAFFGQGTRLTVV.

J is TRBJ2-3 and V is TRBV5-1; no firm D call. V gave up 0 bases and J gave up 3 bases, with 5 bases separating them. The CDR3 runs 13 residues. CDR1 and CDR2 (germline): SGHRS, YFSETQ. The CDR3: CASSLDATDTQYF. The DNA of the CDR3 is TGCGCCAGCAGCTTGGACGCTACAGATACGCAGTATTTT.

Here the CDR3 DNA reads TGTGCCAGCAGCCTCGCGAGGCTAGTGGATAGTGCAGATACGCAGTATTTT. Translating gives CASSLARLVDSADTQYF. The rearrangement uses TRBV7-9 and TRBJ2-3; D call uncertain. Trimming cost V 5 bases and J 4 bases, with 22 bases left between them. CDR3 size: 17 residues. The V gene's germline CDR1 is SEHNR and CDR2 FQNEAQ (reference sequence).

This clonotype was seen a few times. CDR3 in DNA: TGTGCCAGCAGTTACTCCTTCCCGGGGCAACAATCCTACGAGCAGTACTTC. Encoded protein: CASSYSFPGQQSYEQYF. V gene TRBV6-2 or TRBV6-3 combines with J gene TRBJ2-7; the D gene could be TRBD1 or TRBD2 (5 bases each). The V gene's germline CDR1 is MNHEY and CDR2 SVGEGT. The CDR3 is made up of 17 amino acids. Between the trimmed V and J ends, which lost 0 bases and 1 base, there was a span of 16 bases.

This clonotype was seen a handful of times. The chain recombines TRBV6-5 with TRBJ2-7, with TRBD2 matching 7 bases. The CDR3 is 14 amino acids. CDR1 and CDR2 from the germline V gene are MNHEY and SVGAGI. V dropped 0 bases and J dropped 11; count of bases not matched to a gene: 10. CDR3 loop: CASSYSRDYPGEYF. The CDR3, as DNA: TGTGCCAGCAGTTACTCCCGGGACTACCCTGGGGAGTACTTC.

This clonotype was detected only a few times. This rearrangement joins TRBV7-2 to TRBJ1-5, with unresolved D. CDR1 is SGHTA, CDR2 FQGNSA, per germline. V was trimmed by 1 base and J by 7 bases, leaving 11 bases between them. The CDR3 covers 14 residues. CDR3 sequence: CASSLGGVIQPQHF. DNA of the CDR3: TGTGCCAGCAGCTTAGGCGGGGTTATACAGCCCCAGCATTTT.

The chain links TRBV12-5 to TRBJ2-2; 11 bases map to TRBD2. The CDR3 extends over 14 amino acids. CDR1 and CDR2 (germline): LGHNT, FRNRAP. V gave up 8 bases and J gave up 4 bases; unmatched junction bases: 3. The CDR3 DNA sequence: TGTGCTAGTCTAGCGGGAGGTGGCACCGGGGAGCTGTTTTTT. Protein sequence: CASLAGGGTGELFF. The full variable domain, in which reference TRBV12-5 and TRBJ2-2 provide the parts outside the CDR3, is DARVTQTPRHKVTEMGQEVTMRCQPILGHNTVFWYRQTMMQGLELLAYFRNRAPLDDSGMPKDRFSAEMPDATLATLKIQPSEPRDSAVYFCASLAGGGTGELFFGEGSRLTVL.

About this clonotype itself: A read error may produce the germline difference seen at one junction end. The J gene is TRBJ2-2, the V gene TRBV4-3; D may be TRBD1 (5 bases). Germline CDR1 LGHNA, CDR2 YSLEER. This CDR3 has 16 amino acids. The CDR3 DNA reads TGCACCAGCAGCCAAGATTTAGGGGCAAGGGCCGGGGAGCTGTTTTTT. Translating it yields CTSSQDLGARAGELFF.

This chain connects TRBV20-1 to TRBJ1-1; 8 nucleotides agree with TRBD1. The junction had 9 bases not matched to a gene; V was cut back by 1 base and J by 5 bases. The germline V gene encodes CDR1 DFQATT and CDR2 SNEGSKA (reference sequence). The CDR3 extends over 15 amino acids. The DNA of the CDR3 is TGCAGTGCTAGAGGGGACAGGTATCTAAGAACTGAAGCTTTCTTT. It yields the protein CSARGDRYLRTEAFF.

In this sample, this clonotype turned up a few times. The CDR3 DNA is TGCAGTGCTAGAGTCAGGGTCTCTGGGGCCAACGTCCTGACTTTC. Encoded protein: CSARVRVSGANVLTF. The genes are TRBV20-1 and TRBJ2-6; TRBD1 might be the D (5 bases). Germline V CDR1 and CDR2: DFQATT, SNEGSKA (reference sequence). This CDR3 comprises 15 residues. The V end was cut by 1 base, the J end by 0 bases, with 7 bases between.

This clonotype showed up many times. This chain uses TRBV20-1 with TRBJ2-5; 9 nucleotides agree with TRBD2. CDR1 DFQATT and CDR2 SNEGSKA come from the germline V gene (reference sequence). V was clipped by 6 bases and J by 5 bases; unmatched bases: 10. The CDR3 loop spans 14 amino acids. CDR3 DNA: TGCAGTGCCCGCCTTAGCGGGAGTGTCGAGACCCAGTACTTC. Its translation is CSARLSGSVETQYF.

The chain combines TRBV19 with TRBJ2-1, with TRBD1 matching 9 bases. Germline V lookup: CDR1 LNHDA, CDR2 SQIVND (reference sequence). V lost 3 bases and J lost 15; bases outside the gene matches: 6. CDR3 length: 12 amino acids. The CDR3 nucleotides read TGTGCCAGTAGTATGCGGGACAGGGTTGTGTTCTTC. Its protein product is CASSMRDRVVFF. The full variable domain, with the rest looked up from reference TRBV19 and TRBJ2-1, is DGGITQSPKYLFRKEGQNVTLSCEQNLNHDAMYWYRQDPGQGLRLIYYSQIVNDFQKGDIAEGYSVSREKKESFPLTVTSAQKNPTAFYLCASSMRDRVVFFGPGTRLTVL.

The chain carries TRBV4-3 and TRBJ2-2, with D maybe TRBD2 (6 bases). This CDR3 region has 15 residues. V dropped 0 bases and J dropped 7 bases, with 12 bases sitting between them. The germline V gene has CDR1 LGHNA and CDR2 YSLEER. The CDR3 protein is CASSQEFGRRGELFF. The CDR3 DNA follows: TGCGCCAGCAGCCAAGAGTTTGGGAGGCGCGGGGAGCTGTTTTTT.